The rows below give T cell receptor beta chains drawn from one sample of a study of technical replicates of blood from a few donors. Profiled with immunoSEQ multiplex PCR; TCRdb holds only in-frame clones, not every one. The sample comprises more than 75,000 clones, 80% to 90% of which are singletons, and 4.8% rests with the top ten. The sequenced sample consisted of PBMCs. These receptors were collected from a human donor in good health. Some clones in this sample may be carry-over from other donors' samples. Both conserved end residues are part of each CDR3. The order of the fields is J gene, V gene, CDR3 protein.

>TRBJ2-7|TRBV6-5
CASSIVGGSAYEQYF
>TRBJ2-3|TRBV11-3
CASSLGSGRGSDTQYF
>TRBJ1-2|TRBV27
CASSSQGNYGYTF
>TRBJ2-2|TRBV29-1
CSALRAGELFF
>TRBJ2-2|TRBV19
CASSPTSGGAAGELFF
>TRBJ2-4|TRBV7-2
CASSLVLRGKNIQYF
>TRBJ2-5|TRBV7-6
CASSLGWLAGGFGETQYF
>TRBJ2-1|TRBV11-2
CASSQTSGSNNEQFF
>TRBJ1-5|TRBV27
CASSLSDSNQPQHF
>TRBJ2-7|TRBV4-1
CASSQEVPGQGAYEQYF
>TRBJ2-3|TRBV7-6
CASSPRRDSSTDTQYF
>TRBJ2-2|TRBV7-6
CASSSTGSDTGELFF
>TRBJ1-2|TRBV7-2
CASSLDFSANYGYTF
>TRBJ2-7|TRBV2
CASSEGLLYEQYF
>TRBJ2-1|TRBV4-1
CASSQAVSGANEQFF
>TRBJ2-1|TRBV18
CASSPTSGSNNEQFF
>TRBJ1-6|TRBV10-3
CAISGSLTDLNSPLHF
>TRBJ2-7|TRBV4-3
CASSRTGVGGYEQYF
>TRBJ2-7|TRBV2
CRSTRYWRGGHEQYF
>TRBJ1-1|TRBV10-3
CAVGTMNTEAFF
>TRBJ1-2|TRBV5-1
CASSTEQGAAYGYTF
>TRBJ2-7|TRBV6-5
CASSYRARNYEQYF
>TRBJ2-1|TRBV6-1
CASRGTETNYNEQFF
>TRBJ1-1|TRBV2
CASSQTPYTEAFF
>TRBJ2-5|TRBV6-6
CASTRQAEETQYF
>TRBJ1-2|TRBV2
CASSESGGTFAGYTF
>TRBJ2-5|TRBV5-1
CASSLGTGLETQYF
>TRBJ1-1|TRBV6-5
CASRIGQWTEAFF
>TRBJ2-1|TRBV27
CASSLSWDSYNEQFF
>TRBJ2-7|TRBV11-3
CASSLNVGSSYEQYF
>TRBJ1-4|TRBV27
CASSPMGQLNEKLFF
>TRBJ1-2|TRBV5-6
CASSLWTGDNYGYTF
>TRBJ1-6|TRBV2
CASGIDRGRNSPLHF
>TRBJ1-4|TRBV6-6
CASSWALLNEKLFF
>TRBJ2-3|TRBV4-3
CASSPSDFTDTQYF
>TRBJ2-3|TRBV19
CASSISSGGARHTQYF
>TRBJ2-7|TRBV7-6
CASSLAGMGEQYF
>TRBJ2-2|TRBV5-4
CASSFIAGATGELFF
>TRBJ1-2|TRBV27
CASRADRGDGYGYTF
>TRBJ1-3|TRBV7-6
CASSSLRGENTIYF
>TRBJ1-1|TRBV30
CAWRPQGFAEAFF
>TRBJ1-5|TRBV5-6
CASSLRQEIYQPQHF
>TRBJ2-1|TRBV7-6
CASSGILAMNEQFF
>TRBJ2-1|TRBV4-1
CASSQGTSGGSYNEQFF
>TRBJ2-7|TRBV18
CASDRGGSDEQYF
>TRBJ2-7|TRBV7-9
CASSLVAGPSYEQYF
>TRBJ2-3|TRBV4-2
CASSQDESRGDTQYF
>TRBJ2-6|TRBV5-1
CASSFLAGAGANVLTF
>TRBJ1-2|TRBV5-5
CASSTGGGYGYTF